A single sample gave rise to the 2 T cell receptor beta chains below, sequenced in a study of memory CD4+ T cells and cytomegalovirus serostatus. Single viable CD3+CD4+CD8-CD45RO+ cells were sorted as the memory CD4+ T cells. Here immunoSEQ multiplex PCR was the method, and the copy in TCRdb shows in-frame clones only, minus some. The sample includes some 53,000 clones, around 78% seen only once; the top ten take about 0.79%. The sample comprised memory CD4+ T cells from blood. Source of these receptors: an adult in good health and CMV-seronegative.

This clone turned up a few times. The genes are TRBV19 and TRBJ1-5; 9 nucleotides line up with TRBD1. Germline V gene lookup returns CDR1 LNHDA and CDR2 SQIVND (reference sequence). The CDR3 has 17 amino acids. V shed 2 bases, J shed 3 bases, and the junction held 8 bases outside the gene matches. CDR3 sequence reads: CASSIRWTGAINQPQHF. In nucleotides, the CDR3 is TGTGCCAGTAGTATACGGTGGACAGGGGCGATCAATCAGCCCCAGCATTTT.

J is TRBJ2-7 and V is TRBV18; possible D gene TRBD1, 6 bases. CDR3 length: 15 amino acids. V shed 3 bases and J shed 5 bases, with 17 bases lying between them. Germline V gene data show CDR1 as KGHSH and CDR2 as LQKENI. DNA for the CDR3: TGTGCCAGCTCACCCTCACGGACAGCGGACAACGAGCAGTACTTC. Amino acids: CASSPSRTADNEQYF.